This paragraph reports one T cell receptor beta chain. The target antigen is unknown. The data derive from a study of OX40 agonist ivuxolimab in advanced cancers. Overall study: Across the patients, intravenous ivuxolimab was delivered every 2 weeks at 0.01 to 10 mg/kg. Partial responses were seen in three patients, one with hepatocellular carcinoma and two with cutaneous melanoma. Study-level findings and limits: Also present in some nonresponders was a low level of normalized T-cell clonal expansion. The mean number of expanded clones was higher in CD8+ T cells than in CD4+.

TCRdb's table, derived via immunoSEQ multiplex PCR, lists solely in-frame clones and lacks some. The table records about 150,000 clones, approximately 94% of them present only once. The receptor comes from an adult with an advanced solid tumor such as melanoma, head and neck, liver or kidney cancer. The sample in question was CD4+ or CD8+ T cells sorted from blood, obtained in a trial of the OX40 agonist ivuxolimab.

CDR3 sequence (DNA): TGTGCCAGCTCACCGGGACAGGGTATCCAAGAGACCCAGTACTTC. This codes for CASSPGQGIQETQYF. The chain recombines TRBV25-1 with TRBJ2-5; TRBD1 matches at 9 bases. Germline trimming cut 8 bases from V and 1 base from J; bases unmatched to any gene: 8. The CDR3 runs 15 residues. The germline CDR1 and CDR2 sequences are MGHDK and SYGVNS. Full variable domain (missing parts from reference TRBV25-1 and TRBJ2-5): EADIYQTPRYLVIGTGKKITLECSQTMGHDKMYWYQQDPGMELHLIHYSYGVNSTEKGDLSSESTVSRIRTEHFPLTLESARPSHTSQYLCASSPGQGIQETQYFGPGTRLLVL.